Each of the 16 T cell receptor beta chains below was sequenced from the same sample in a study of human T cells and chemical hapten exposure. Regarding time point: patch test 3, about 24 weeks after DPC sensitization. The treatment: therapeutic diphenylcyclopropenone sensitization with weekly scalp DPC. MiXCR, applied by TCRdb to the RACE reads, yields one record per CDR3 protein. The data contain 50,000 to 70,000 distinct CDR3 sequences, under 15% of them singletons. This material consisted of whole blood, taken in connection with sensitization to the hapten diphenylcyclopropenone (DPC). These receptors were collected from a man aged 25 to 40 with alopecia areata. Some clones in this sample may be carry-over from other donors' samples.

There are many counts of this clonotype. The rearrangement uses TRBV9 and TRBJ2-7; D is undetermined. CDR3 length equals 14 residues. The V end was cut by 1 base, the J end by 7 bases, with 15 bases between. Per the germline V gene, CDR1 is SGDLS and CDR2 is YYNGEE. DNA for the CDR3: TGTGCCAGCAGCGTAACCCAGAGACCGTCGGAGCAGTACTTC. It is translated as CASSVTQRPSEQYF.

This chain joins TRBV9 and TRBJ2-5; no clear D gene. This CDR3 is 15 amino acids long. The V gene's germline CDR1 is SGDLS and CDR2 YYNGEE. The V end was cut by 3 bases, the J end by 5 bases, with 17 bases between. The CDR3 region has the DNA TGTGCCAGCAGCGGGCCCCTAAGAGCGTCGGAGACCCAGTACTTC. Protein sequence: CASSGPLRASETQYF.

V and J are TRBV24-1 and TRBJ2-1, with TRBD2 identical over 7 bases. From germline, CDR1 is KGHDR and CDR2 SFDVKD. This CDR3 is 15 amino acids long. The V and J ends lost 1 base and 2 bases, in that order; junction bases with no gene match: 1. The CDR3 bases are TGTGCCACCAGTGATTTAGCGGGGCCCTACAATGAGCAGTTCTTC. Protein sequence: CATSDLAGPYNEQFF.

The chain combines TRBV29-1 with TRBJ2-2; D is uncertain. V was pared by 4 bases and J by 4 bases, with 4 bases between. The length of the CDR3 is 11 residues. The V gene's germline CDR1 is SQVTM and CDR2 ANQGSEA. CDR3 in amino acids: CSVGLTGELFF. The DNA for the CDR3 is TGCAGCGTTGGCCTCACCGGGGAGCTGTTTTTT.

This clonotype showed up many times. V usage is TRBV7-3 and J usage is TRBJ1-1; D gene unclear. This CDR3 is built from 15 residues. Germline V gives CDR1 SGHTA, CDR2 FQGTGA. V dropped 4 bases and J dropped 4 bases, with 16 bases sitting between them. CDR3 loop: CASSYNQAGVTEAFF. CDR3 DNA sequence: TGTGCCAGCAGCTACAACCAGGCCGGGGTCACTGAAGCTTTCTTT.

This clonotype occurred a few times. The chain is built from TRBV9 and TRBJ1-5; D gene uncertain. From germline, CDR1 is SGDLS and CDR2 YYNGEE. With 1 base removed from V and 6 bases from J, the gap between germline ends came to 17 bases. The CDR3 is made up of 16 amino acids. The DNA of the CDR3 is TGTGCCAGCAGCGTAAGTCCCAGTGCTATGAGTCAGCCCCAGCATTTT. Translated, it gives CASSVSPSAMSQPQHF. Drawing the rest from reference TRBV9 and TRBJ1-5, the complete variable domain is DSGVTQTPKHLITATGQRVTLRCSPRSGDLSVYWYQQSLDQGLQFLIQYYNGEERAKGNILERFSAQQFPDLHSELNLSSLELGDSALYFCASSVSPSAMSQPQHFGDGTRLSIL.

The V and J genes are TRBV27 and TRBJ1-5; TRBD1 is a possible D gene (5 bases). Germline loops: CDR1 MNHEY, CDR2 SMNVEV (reference sequence). The V end lost 8 bases, the J end lost 11 bases, and 13 bases lay between the germline ends. The CDR3 length is 11 residues. The CDR3 region has the DNA TGTGCCAGCGGGAGCCGACAGTCCCAGCATTTT. Residues: CASGSRQSQHF.

The J gene is TRBJ2-6, the V gene TRBV21-1. TRBV21-1 is given as a pseudogene. This CDR3 has 18 residues. The CDR3 region has the DNA TGTGCCAGCAGCACGACCAGACTCATTTCCTCTGGGGCCAACGTCCTGACTTTC. Its protein product is CASSTTRLISSGANVLTF.

The table lists this clonotype with a few counts. The gene calls are TRBV2 and TRBJ2-3; 13 positions agree with TRBD2. Germline V CDR1 and CDR2: SNHLY, FYNNEI. The V gene end was trimmed by 3 bases and the J gene end by 3 bases; junction bases not matched to a gene: 6. There are 17 residues in the CDR3. Here the CDR3 reads CASSEWTSGGSTDTQYF. In nucleotides, the CDR3 is TGTGCCAGCAGTGAGTGGACTAGCGGGGGTTCAACAGATACGCAGTATTTT.

This clonotype was seen repeatedly, ten times or more. The chain couples TRBV7-2 to TRBJ2-7, with TRBD2 identical over 9 bases. In germline, CDR1 is SGHTA, CDR2 FQGNSA. The CDR3 extends over 15 amino acids. Trimming took 8 bases from V and 4 from J; bases not matched to a gene: 12. The CDR3 DNA sequence: TGTGCCAGCCACTATAGCGGGGGAATCGTATACGAGCAGTACTTC. Its translation is CASHYSGGIVYEQYF.

There are a few counts of this clonotype. The J gene is TRBJ2-3, the V gene TRBV6-5; D is unresolved. The germline V and J ends were trimmed by 2 bases and 0 bases, with 6 bases remaining between them. CDR3 size: 14 residues. The germline gives CDR1 MNHEY, CDR2 SVGAGI. The CDR3 nucleotides are TGTGCCAGCAGTTACACCCCTAGCACAGATACGCAGTATTTT. As protein: CASSYTPSTDTQYF.

On this clonotype: Here the CDR3 omits its conserved ending phenylalanine or tryptophan, so a read error is the likely source. The chain uses TRBV7-9 and TRBJ1-5; 7 bases align to TRBD1. The CDR3 has 15 amino acids. The germline gives CDR1 SEHNR, CDR2 FQNEAQ (reference sequence). With 4 bases clipped from V and 5 bases from J, the junction kept 8 bases outside the gene matches. The CDR3 coding sequence is TGTGCCAGCAGCTCGGGACAGTCGCGGGATCAGCCCCAGCATTTG. This encodes CASSSGQSRDQPQHL.

V is TRBV7-8 and J is TRBJ2-7, with 9 bases lining up with TRBD1. V lost 2 bases to trimming and J lost 5 bases; unmatched junction nucleotides: 10. Germline CDR1 SGHVS, CDR2 FQNEAQ. The CDR3 consists of 16 residues. The CDR3 DNA follows: TGTGCCAGCAGCTTACCGGGACAGGGAATAGCCCACGAGCAGTACTTC. Encoded protein: CASSLPGQGIAHEQYF.

The chain employs TRBV29-1 and TRBJ2-5; D is possibly TRBD1 (6 bases). Germline V gene sequence: CDR1 SQVTM, CDR2 ANQGSEA. Trimming left V 5 bases short and J 5 bases short, with 24 bases between. The CDR3 runs to 16 residues. CDR3 loop: CSVWGPRGKMFETQYF. The CDR3 DNA follows: TGCAGCGTTTGGGGGCCCAGGGGCAAGATGTTTGAGACCCAGTACTTC.

This clonotype was found a few times. The chain employs TRBV14 and TRBJ2-1; 8 bases are a match to TRBD1. The CDR3 length is 16 residues. Germline V gene data show CDR1 as SGHDN and CDR2 as FVKESK. With 6 bases clipped from V and 1 base from J, the junction kept 8 bases outside the gene matches. CDR3 sequence: CASSRTGTGSYNEQFF. The CDR3 bases are TGTGCCAGCAGTCGGACCGGGACAGGTTCCTACAATGAGCAGTTCTTC.

V is TRBV29-1 and J is TRBJ1-1, with unresolved D. The germline V gene encodes CDR1 SQVTM and CDR2 ANQGSEA. There are 14 residues in the CDR3. The V and J ends lost 0 bases and 0 bases respectively, with 8 bases between them. The CDR3: CSVEDPFMNTEAFF. The CDR3 DNA follows: TGCAGCGTTGAAGACCCGTTCATGAACACTGAAGCTTTCTTT.